These 18 T cell receptor beta chains came from one sample sequenced in a study of blood T cell repertoires in COVID-19. Measured with immunoSEQ multiplex PCR; TCRdb has only the in-frame clones, and not every one. The sample includes about 230,000 clones, 70% to 85% of them seen just once. Material for sequencing was peripheral blood. These receptors all stem from a woman aged 35 to 49 who had recovered from COVID-19.

The chain employs TRBV19 and TRBJ1-2; possibly TRBD1 for D (6 bases). The CDR3 loop spans 14 amino acids. Trimming removed 5 bases at V and 0 bases at J, with 10 bases between. Germline lookup yields CDR1 LNHDA and CDR2 SQIVND (reference sequence). The CDR3: CASSRRTANYGYTF. The DNA for the CDR3 is TGTGCCAGTAGTCGAAGGACAGCTAACTATGGCTACACCTTC.

CDR3 nucleotide sequence: TGTGCCAGCAGTTTGTTTCCGGGTCAGTTCTTC. This translates into CASSLFPGQFF. The chain is built from TRBV12-3 or TRBV12-4 and TRBJ2-1; no reliable D call. V dropped 3 bases and J dropped 13 bases, with 10 bases sitting between them. This CDR3 has 11 residues.

V and J are TRBV28 and TRBJ1-4, with unresolved D. From germline, CDR1 is MDHEN and CDR2 SYDVKM. The V end was cut by 5 bases, the J end by 3 bases, with 4 bases between. The CDR3 covers 12 residues. The CDR3 sequence is CASSPANEKLFF. The CDR3 bases are TGTGCCAGCAGTCCGGCTAATGAAAAACTGTTTTTT.

V gene TRBV6-1 combines with J gene TRBJ1-2, with unresolved D. The CDR3 is 11 residues long. The V gene's germline CDR1 is MNHNS and CDR2 SASEGT. V lost 3 bases, J lost 4 bases, and 3 bases lay in between. The CDR3 is CASSDSYGYTF. DNA for the CDR3: TGTGCCAGCAGTGACAGCTATGGCTACACCTTC.

The genes are TRBV5-1 and TRBJ2-2, with a weak D call TRBD2 (6 bases). CDR3 length: 15 amino acids. With 3 bases removed from V and 3 bases from J, the gap between germline ends came to 12 bases. Germline CDR1 reads SGHRS; CDR2 reads YFSETQ. For the CDR3, the DNA is TGCGCCAGCAGCTACGGGACTTCATACACCGGGGAGCTGTTTTTT. Its translation is CASSYGTSYTGELFF.

J is TRBJ1-5 and V is TRBV7-9, with D perhaps matching TRBD1 (6 bases). With 4 bases removed from V and 4 bases from J, the gap between germline ends came to 14 bases. Germline CDR1 is SEHNR and CDR2 is FQNEAQ (reference sequence). This CDR3 is 15 amino acids long. Written as DNA, the CDR3 is TGTGCCAGCAGCTCCCTAGGGGGAGATAATCAGCCCCAGCATTTT. Translation: CASSSLGGDNQPQHF.

V usage is TRBV6-6 and J usage is TRBJ1-2; D gene ambiguous. Germline CDR1 reads MNHNY; CDR2 reads SVGAGI (reference sequence). This CDR3 is built from 14 residues. Deletions cut 1 base from V and 4 bases from J, with 10 bases between. CDR3 DNA: TGTGCCAGCAGTTACTATGCGTCACGCTATGGCTACACCTTC. Amino acids: CASSYYASRYGYTF.

The chain has TRBV6-4 and TRBJ1-1; D ambiguous. V lost 6 bases and J lost 1, with 9 bases in between. This CDR3 region has 13 residues. Per germline, CDR1 MRHNA and CDR2 SNTAGT. This CDR3 is CASRKDWNTEAFF. DNA for the CDR3: TGTGCCAGCAGGAAGGACTGGAACACTGAAGCTTTCTTT.

The chain joins TRBV2 to TRBJ2-2, with D perhaps TRBD1 (6 bases). Germline V gene sequence: CDR1 SNHLY, CDR2 FYNNEI. CDR3 length equals 15 residues. V was shortened by 4 bases and J by 0 bases, with 9 bases between the two germline ends. CDR3 sequence (DNA): TGTGCCAGCAGTGTGGACAGAACGAACACCGGGGAGCTGTTTTTT. It encodes CASSVDRTNTGELFF.

This chain joins TRBV7-5 and TRBJ2-7; TRBD1 is the table's D call, not checked against the DNA. TRBV7-5 is assigned pseudogene status. CDR3 length equals 16 residues. This chain's CDR3 is CARSERQVPSSYEQYF. CDR3 nucleotides: TGTGCCAGAAGCGAACGACAGGTACCTAGCTCCTACGAGCAGTACTTC.

The genes are TRBV11-3 and TRBJ2-2; D is perhaps TRBD2 (5 bases). This CDR3 has 14 amino acids. The V end lost 5 bases, the J end lost 1 base, and 8 bases lay between the germline ends. Germline CDR1 is SGHNT and CDR2 is YENEEA. The CDR3 protein is CASSPGWNTGELFF. The CDR3 nucleotides read TGTGCCAGCAGCCCGGGATGGAACACCGGGGAGCTGTTTTTT.

The V and J genes are TRBV6-6 and TRBJ2-5, with D perhaps matching TRBD2 (6 bases). The CDR3 runs 16 residues. Germline V gene sequence: CDR1 MNHNY, CDR2 SVGAGI (reference sequence). Trimming removed 0 bases from V and 5 bases from J, with 16 bases in between. The CDR3 DNA follows: TGTGCCAGCAGTTACTCGATGCCGGGGGTGGGGGAGACCCAGTACTTC. Amino acids: CASSYSMPGVGETQYF.

This chain links TRBV2 with TRBJ2-3; D might be TRBD2 (6 bases). Germline CDR1 reads SNHLY; CDR2 reads FYNNEI. With 6 bases removed from V and 4 bases from J, the gap between germline ends came to 14 bases. The CDR3 consists of 14 residues. The DNA for the CDR3 is TGTGCCAGCAGACAGCGACTAGGACCAGATACGCAGTATTTT. Translated, it gives CASRQRLGPDTQYF.

This chain connects TRBV18 to TRBJ2-3; TRBD1 agrees at 12 bases. CDR1 and CDR2 from the germline V gene are KGHSH and LQKENI. The CDR3 consists of 16 residues. J lost 5 bases, V lost 2 bases, and 5 bases had no gene match. CDR3 region: CASSPSGTGGKDTQYF. The CDR3 DNA reads TGTGCCAGCTCACCATCCGGGACAGGGGGCAAAGATACGCAGTATTTT. Drawing the rest from reference TRBV18 and TRBJ2-3, the complete variable domain is NAGVMQNPRHLVRRRGQEARLRCSPMKGHSHVYWYRQLPEEGLKFMVYLQKENIIDESGMPKERFSAEFPKEGPSILRIQQVVRGDSAAYFCASSPSGTGGKDTQYFGPGTRLTVL.

This sequence joins TRBV12-3 or TRBV12-4 and TRBJ1-5; D perhaps matches TRBD1 (5 bases). The V gene lost 5 bases and the J gene lost 5 bases, with 7 bases spanning the gap. This CDR3 has 12 amino acids. The CDR3 loop reads CASSQGDQPQHF. The CDR3 DNA is TGTGCCAGCAGTCAAGGGGATCAGCCCCAGCATTTT.

The J gene is TRBJ2-3, the V gene TRBV7-2, with TRBD1 identical over 11 bases. V shed 4 bases, J shed 6 bases, and the junction held 9 bases outside the gene matches. The CDR3 extends over 16 amino acids. From germline, CDR1 is SGHTA and CDR2 FQGNSA. Here the CDR3 DNA reads TGTGCCAGCAGCTCGGACAGGGGGCTTTTATGGGATACGCAGTATTTT. Amino acids: CASSSDRGLLWDTQYF. The whole variable domain, remainder taken from reference TRBV7-2 and TRBJ2-3, is GAGVSQSPSNKVTEKGKDVELRCDPISGHTALYWYRQSLGQGLEFLIYFQGNSAPDKSGLPSDRFSAERTGGSVSTLTIQRTQQEDSAVYLCASSSDRGLLWDTQYFGPGTRLTVL.

The rearrangement uses TRBV3-1 (or the pseudogene TRBV3-2) and TRBJ2-7; no firm D call. This CDR3 contains 12 residues. Germline-derived CDR1 and CDR2 are LGHDT and YNNKEL (reference sequence). The V end was cut by 2 bases, the J end by 3 bases, with 5 bases between. The CDR3 loop is CASSQFSYEQYF. DNA of the CDR3: TGTGCCAGCAGCCAATTCAGCTACGAGCAGTACTTC.

The rearrangement links TRBV6-2 or TRBV6-3 to TRBJ1-5; D uncertain. The CDR3 sequence is 12 residues long. V was shortened by 6 bases and J by 3 bases, with 6 bases between the two germline ends. From germline, CDR1 is MNHEY and CDR2 SVGEGT. The CDR3 loop is CASSELNQPQHF. CDR3 bases: TGTGCCAGCAGCGAACTCAATCAGCCCCAGCATTTT.